This T cell receptor (beta chain) appears in the sequencing data of a study of blood T cell repertoires in COVID-19. Data came from immunoSEQ multiplex PCR; TCRdb stores just in-frame clones and leaves some out. The table has around 300,000 clones, about nine tenths seen once. Per germline, CDR1 LGHNA and CDR2 YSLEER. Trimming pared 4 bases from V and 2 bases from J, leaving 15 bases between. The CDR3 is 15 residues long. Sequences were obtained from PBMCs or T cells enriched from blood (not recorded which). The TCR was taken from a woman aged 40 to 55 who had recovered from COVID-19. This chain joins TRBV4-3 and TRBJ2-7; possibly TRBD2 for D (6 bases). CDR3 sequence (DNA): TGCGCCAGCAGCCCCACCGGGACTGATACCTACGAGCAGTACTTC. This translates into CASSPTGTDTYEQYF.